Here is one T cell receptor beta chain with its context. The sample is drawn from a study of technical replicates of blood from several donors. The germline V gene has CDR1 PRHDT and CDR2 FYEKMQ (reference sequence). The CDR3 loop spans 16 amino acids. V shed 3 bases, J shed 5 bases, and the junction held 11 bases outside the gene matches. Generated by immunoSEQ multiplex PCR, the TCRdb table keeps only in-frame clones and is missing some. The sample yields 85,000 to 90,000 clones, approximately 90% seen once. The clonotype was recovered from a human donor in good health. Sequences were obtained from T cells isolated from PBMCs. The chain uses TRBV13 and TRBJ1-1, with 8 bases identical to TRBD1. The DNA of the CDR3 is TGTGCCAGCAGCTTCAGGGGGCGGGATTCGGGTACTGAAGCTTTCTTT. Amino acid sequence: CASSFRGRDSGTEAFF.